This TCR beta chain was obtained from a study of beta chain features in type 1 diabetes. The investigators reverse transcribed all of the isolated RNA, so they sequenced expressed TCRB transcripts. This table comes from immunoSEQ multiplex PCR, and its TCRdb copy is limited to in-frame clones, with some not included. Among a few hundred thousand clones listed, roughly a tenth were seen once. V lost 5 bases, J lost 9 bases, and 7 bases stayed unmatched. Germline V gene sequence: CDR1 SQVTM, CDR2 ANQGSEA. The CDR3 sequence is 14 residues long. Findings and limits, study-wide: When Type 1 diabetes patients were examined, their TCRB CDR3s proved moderately but significantly shorter in all four CD4+ subsets. Resolution of whether HLA type affects TCRB rearrangement was not achieved here. The study found that naive, central memory and Treg TCRB repertoires appeared more similar in patients than in healthy donors.

In its sample, this clone was seen a few times. Its specificity is not known. What was sequenced was naive CD4+ T cells from blood. The source of this sequence is a young man with type 1 diabetes. This chain joins TRBV29-1 and TRBJ2-1; 13 bases are a match to TRBD2. The CDR3 here is CSVSTTSGGTEQFF. DNA for the CDR3: TGCAGCGTTTCGACGACTAGCGGGGGGACTGAGCAGTTCTTC.